This TCR beta chain derives from a study of early T cells in non-severe SARS-CoV-2 infection. Study results and caveats: Comparison of clonotypes with VDJdb favored anti-spike CD8 responses while missing private and CD4 specificities.

V was trimmed by 5 bases and J by 4 bases, leaving 3 bases between them. There are 11 residues in the CDR3. Germline lookup yields CDR1 SGHAT and CDR2 FQNNGV. TCRdb re-derived calls from the 5' RACE reads in MiXCR, one entry per CDR3 protein. Among approximately 46,000 distinct CDR3 sequences listed, about a tenth were seen once. There are many counts of this clonotype. Its antigen is still unknown. The sequencing sample was made of whole blood. This receptor was identified in an adult who was a healthcare worker with PCR-confirmed SARS-CoV-2 infection or an uninfected control (not recorded which). V is TRBV11-2 and J is TRBJ2-1; D is undetermined. For the CDR3, the DNA is TGTGCCAGCAGCCCATACAATGAGCAGTTCTTC. This translates into CASSPYNEQFF.